Following are 11 T cell receptor beta chains from one sample sequenced in a study of tumor and adjacent non-tumor tissue in lung cancer. This sample's RNA came from whole unsorted tissue. A modified ARM-PCR protocol with three rounds of nested PCR amplified TCRbeta. TCRdb used MiXCR to reprocess the multiplex PCR reads, holding one entry per CDR3 protein. Seen here are approximately 120,000 distinct CDR3 sequences, around three fifths observed once, and the top ten hold about 13%. The sequenced material came from lung tumor tissue. These receptors were taken from a man aged 25-40 years with non-small cell lung cancer.

The table lists this clonotype with a count of one. This clone may be a read error of a much larger clone one base away. This chain links TRBV4-1 with TRBJ2-1; TRBD2 matches 9 bases. This CDR3 is built from 16 residues. After removal of 0 bases from V and 13 bases from J, the junction contained 13 bases not matched to a gene. From germline, CDR1 is MGHRA and CDR2 YSYEKL. The CDR3 region is CASSQDLGAGGRDQFF. CDR3 in DNA: TGCGCCAGCAGCCAAGATCTGGGAGCGGGAGGACGAGATCAGTTCTTC.

Details on this clonotype: The conserved phenylalanine or tryptophan is not found at the CDR3 terminus, so this likely reflects a read error. The chain is built from TRBV20-1 and TRBJ1-5; TRBD1 might be the D (6 bases). This CDR3 is 16 amino acids long. Germline V gene lookup returns CDR1 DFQATT and CDR2 SNEGSKA (reference sequence). This CDR3 reads CSVRLRGGVSNQPQHL. In DNA form, the CDR3 reads TGCAGTGTTAGACTGAGGGGGGGCGTAAGCAATCAGCCCCAGCATCTT.

This chain connects TRBV9 to TRBJ2-7; possibly TRBD1 or TRBD2 for D (5 bases each). The CDR3 sequence is 14 residues long. CDR1 is SGDLS, CDR2 YYNGEE, per germline. V was clipped by 4 bases and J by 5 bases, with 16 bases between them. CDR3 amino acids: CASSPLLGAHEQYF. DNA of the CDR3: TGTGCCAGCAGCCCCCTCCTCGGGGCCCACGAGCAGTACTTC.

The sample holds one count of this clonotype. A much more abundant neighbour one base away suggests this may be a read error. This sequence joins TRBV20-1 and TRBJ2-5, with D uncertain. V lost 6 bases to trimming and J lost 10 bases, with 21 bases between them. Germline V CDR1 and CDR2: DFQATT, SNEGSKA (reference sequence). The CDR3 is 13 amino acids. CDR3 amino acids: CSASLPAVKIQYF. The CDR3 DNA sequence: TGCAGTGCGAGCCTTCCGGCGGTGAAGATCCAGTACTTC.

Only one count was recorded for this clonotype. A junction boundary mismatches the germline segment, possibly from a read error. J is TRBJ2-5 and V is TRBV11-3; D call uncertain. The CDR3 consists of 13 residues. CDR1 is SGHNT, CDR2 YENEEA, per germline. The CDR3 bases are TGTACCAGCAGCTCGATACACCAAGAGACCCAGTACTTC. Encoded protein: CTSSSIHQETQYF.

Turning to this clonotype: The junction departs from the called germline gene at one end, perhaps through a read error. The chain employs TRBV6-6 and TRBJ2-1, with D perhaps matching TRBD2 (6 bases). From germline, CDR1 is MNHNY and CDR2 SVGAGI (reference sequence). The CDR3 has 16 residues. CDR3 sequence reads: CASSSSSGRGYNEQLF. The DNA for the CDR3 is TGTGCCAGCAGCTCCTCAAGCGGGCGAGGCTACAATGAGCAGTTATTC.

About this clonotype: A read error may produce the germline difference seen at one junction end. DNA of the CDR3: TGCACCAGTACCCAAGAGGGCAGGGGTGATCAGCCCCAGCATTTT. Translating it yields CTSTQEGRGDQPQHF. This chain connects TRBV4-1 to TRBJ1-5, with a tentative D call TRBD1 (6 bases). CDR1 and CDR2 (germline): MGHRA, YSYEKL. This CDR3 is built from 15 residues.

The V gene is TRBV5-5, the J gene TRBJ2-2, with TRBD1 matching 7 bases. The CDR3 loop spans 15 amino acids. The germline V gene encodes CDR1 SGHKS and CDR2 YYEKEE (reference sequence). Trimming at V came to 4 bases and at J to 1 base, leaving 4 bases not matched to a gene. CDR3 sequence reads: CASSSGTVNTGELFF. As DNA, the CDR3 is TGTGCCAGCAGCAGTGGGACAGTGAACACCGGGGAGCTGTTTTTT.

On this clonotype itself: A much larger clone sits a single nucleotide away, making a read error possible. The chain employs TRBV29-1 and TRBJ2-3, with 8 bases lining up with TRBD2. This CDR3 is built from 14 residues. Germline CDR1 SQVTM, CDR2 ANQGSEA. The DNA of the CDR3 is TGCAGCGCCGCAAAACTAGCGGTAGGTGATACGCGGTATTTT. This translates into CSAAKLAVGDTRYF.

This clonotype was seen only a few times. Sequence at one end of the junction differs from germline and may be a read error. This chain joins TRBV11-2 and TRBJ2-2; possibly TRBD1 or TRBD2 for D (5 bases each). The germline CDR1 and CDR2 sequences are SGHAT and FQNNGV. The CDR3 is 14 amino acids. The CDR3 protein is CVSSPKSGTWRLFF. Here the CDR3 DNA reads TGTGTCAGCAGCCCCAAATCTGGGACCTGGCGGCTGTTTTTT.

CDR3 sequence: CSAETGTAESNYGYTF. Here the CDR3 DNA reads TGCAGTGCCGAGACCGGGACCGCAGAGTCTAACTATGGCTACACCTTC. The V gene is TRBV20-1, the J gene TRBJ1-2; a weak D match, TRBD1 (5 bases). This CDR3 comprises 16 residues. V dropped 6 bases and J dropped 0 bases, with 20 bases sitting between them. From germline, CDR1 is DFQATT and CDR2 SNEGSKA (reference sequence).